The 19 T cell receptor beta chains below come from one sample, sequenced in a study of blood T cell repertoires in COVID-19. Some clones are missing from TCRdb's copy, which holds only in-frame ones; the method was immunoSEQ multiplex PCR. The sample includes over 150,000 clones, about nine tenths of them seen just once. Input material: PBMCs or T cells enriched from blood (not recorded which). These receptors all come from a young woman who had recovered from COVID-19.

This clone was seen more than once but under ten times. The chain joins TRBV18 to TRBJ1-1; TRBD1 matches at 9 bases. CDR3 length equals 16 residues. Germline lookup yields CDR1 KGHSH and CDR2 LQKENI. The V segment lost 3 bases and the J segment 3 bases; nucleotides outside the gene matches: 8. CDR3 nucleotides: TGTGCCAGCTCACCTGCCGGACAGGGGAGACACACTGAAGCTTTCTTT. It specifies CASSPAGQGRHTEAFF.

The chain couples TRBV11-2 to TRBJ2-3, with TRBD1 as a possible D gene (5 bases). The V end was cut by 5 bases, the J end by 1 base, with 16 bases between. The CDR3 has 16 residues. CDR1 is SGHAT, CDR2 FQNNGV, per germline. The CDR3 here is CASSLLLQTGTDTQYF. The CDR3 DNA reads TGTGCCAGCAGCCTACTATTACAGACAGGCACAGATACGCAGTATTTT. Using reference TRBV11-2 and TRBJ2-3 for the parts outside the CDR3, the full variable domain is EAGVAQSPRYKIIEKRQSVAFWCNPISGHATLYWYQQILGQGPKLLIQFQNNGVVDDSQLPKDRFSAERLKGVDSTLKIQPAKLEDSAVYLCASSLLLQTGTDTQYFGPGTRLTVL.

With regard to this clone: One junction end does not reproduce the germline sequence, and a read error may be involved. This sequence joins TRBV7-2 and TRBJ1-1; D gene unclear. Germline V gene data show CDR1 as SGHTA and CDR2 as FQGNSA. The CDR3 totals 13 residues. The CDR3 sequence is CASSLRLNAEAFF. In DNA, the CDR3 is TGTGCCAGCAGCTTAAGACTGAACGCTGAAGCTTTCTTT.

V and J are TRBV3-1 (or the pseudogene TRBV3-2) and TRBJ2-7; a weak D match, TRBD2 (7 bases). Trimming pared 1 base from V and 6 bases from J, leaving 25 bases between. Germline V CDR1 and CDR2: LGHDT, YNNKEL (reference sequence). CDR3 length: 18 residues. This chain's CDR3 is CASSQVSDRGAGLSEQYF. CDR3 sequence (DNA): TGTGCCAGCAGCCAAGTTTCAGATCGGGGGGCGGGTTTGTCCGAGCAGTACTTC.

The CDR3 loop is CASSERLAYEQFF. In nucleotides, the CDR3 is TGTGCCAGCAGCGAACGACTAGCCTATGAGCAGTTCTTC. The chain combines TRBV3-1 (or the pseudogene TRBV3-2) with TRBJ2-1, with 7 bases fitting TRBD2. The CDR3 loop spans 13 amino acids. V lost 5 bases and J lost 8; bases outside the gene matches: 6. From germline, CDR1 is LGHDT and CDR2 YNNKEL (reference sequence).

The chain is built from TRBV14 and TRBJ1-2; D remains unclear. V lost 0 bases and J lost 2, with 7 bases in between. Germline V gene data show CDR1 as SGHDN and CDR2 as FVKESK. The CDR3 spans 14 residues. The CDR3 spells CASSQDLRNYGYTF. In nucleotides, the CDR3 is TGTGCCAGCAGCCAAGATCTTCGGAACTATGGCTACACCTTC.

The J gene is TRBJ2-7, the V gene TRBV9; TRBD2 matches at 12 bases. Germline loops: CDR1 SGDLS, CDR2 YYNGEE. The CDR3 has 16 residues. J lost 7 bases, V lost 1 base, and 9 bases had no gene match. CDR3 sequence reads: CASSVSPSGGAGEQYF. The CDR3 nucleotides read TGTGCCAGCAGCGTATCCCCTAGCGGGGGGGCCGGAGAGCAGTACTTC.

The DNA of the CDR3 is TGTGCCAGCAGTTTAAGGAGTTATGGCTACACCTTC. Protein product: CASSLRSYGYTF. The rearrangement links TRBV5-8 to TRBJ1-2, with unresolved D. V lost 5 bases to trimming and J lost 5 bases, with 10 bases between them. The germline CDR1 and CDR2 sequences are SGHTS and YDEGEE. CDR3 size: 12 residues.

This clone was found a few times. The chain has TRBV5-1 and TRBJ2-3; 8 bases are a match to TRBD2. Trimming took 4 bases from V and 4 from J; bases not matched to a gene: 11. Germline lookup yields CDR1 SGHRS and CDR2 YFSETQ. The CDR3 consists of 16 residues. The CDR3 loop reads CASSVEAGGTADTQYF. The DNA for the CDR3 is TGCGCCAGCAGCGTCGAGGCGGGAGGAACGGCAGATACGCAGTATTTT.

The V gene is TRBV29-1, the J gene TRBJ2-1, with TRBD2 identical over 12 bases. This CDR3 comprises 15 residues. The V segment lost 1 base and the J segment 7 bases; nucleotides outside the gene matches: 5. Germline CDR1 SQVTM, CDR2 ANQGSEA. In DNA, the CDR3 is TGCAGCGTTGAAGGTCTAGCGGGGGGGCCGAATGAGCAGTTCTTC. Translated, it gives CSVEGLAGGPNEQFF.

The chain combines TRBV19 with TRBJ2-2; perhaps TRBD2 as D (6 bases). The CDR3 is 14 amino acids. The germline gives CDR1 LNHDA, CDR2 SQIVND (reference sequence). Trimming removed 3 bases at V and 7 bases at J, with 12 bases between. As DNA, the CDR3 is TGTGCCAGTAGTATCGGCGGGGCTAACGGGGAGCTGTTTTTT. It encodes CASSIGGANGELFF.

This clone was counted a single time. The chain combines TRBV7-2 with TRBJ2-7, with D possibly being TRBD2 (7 bases). The CDR3 extends over 13 amino acids. Trimming removed 4 bases at V and 4 bases at J, with 11 bases between. Germline loops: CDR1 SGHTA, CDR2 FQGNSA. In nucleotides, the CDR3 is TGTGCCAGCAGCTCAGGGAGGGGGTACGAGCAGTACTTC. Encoded protein: CASSSGRGYEQYF.

The rearrangement uses TRBV20-1 and TRBJ1-5, with D maybe TRBD1 (5 bases). The germline V gene has CDR1 DFQATT and CDR2 SNEGSKA (reference sequence). V was cut by 3 bases and J by 3 bases, with 15 bases left in between. This CDR3 is 15 amino acids long. The CDR3 spells CSASLDNLSNQPQHF. CDR3 DNA: TGCAGTGCTAGTTTGGACAACCTCTCCAATCAGCCCCAGCATTTT.

Remarks on this clone: The same CDR3 can be traced to other DNA sequences in this sample. J is TRBJ2-3 and V is TRBV5-1; D may be TRBD2 (5 bases). CDR1 is SGHRS and CDR2 is YFSETQ in the germline V gene. CDR3 length: 14 residues. V shed 2 bases and J shed 1 base, with 8 bases lying between them. The CDR3 nucleotides read TGCGCCAGCAGCTTAGAGGGAGGCACAGATACGCAGTATTTT. This encodes CASSLEGGTDTQYF.

This chain uses TRBV6-2 or TRBV6-3 with TRBJ1-6, with TRBD1 matching over 9 bases. Looked up from germline, CDR1 is MNHEY and CDR2 is SVGEGT. The CDR3 contains 18 residues. J gave up 0 bases and V 6 bases, and 9 bases lay outside the gene matches. CDR3 region: CASSIRTGASSYNSPLHF. The CDR3 DNA reads as TGTGCCAGCAGCATCAGGACAGGGGCGAGCTCCTATAATTCACCCCTCCACTTT.

The chain employs TRBV6-5 and TRBJ2-3, with D unresolved. CDR1 is MNHEY and CDR2 is SVGAGI in the germline V gene. Trimming left V 6 bases short and J 4 bases short, with 11 bases between. This CDR3 is 13 amino acids long. The CDR3 loop is CASRNLRADTQYF. The CDR3 DNA reads as TGTGCCAGCAGAAACCTTCGGGCAGATACGCAGTATTTT.

This chain links TRBV16 with TRBJ1-2; tentative D call: TRBD1 (5 bases). The CDR3 has 18 residues. V was clipped by 4 bases and J by 5 bases, with 26 bases between them. CDR1 and CDR2 (germline): KGHSY, FQNENV. This chain's CDR3 is CASSPSEGRLFSAYGYTF. CDR3 sequence (DNA): TGTGCCAGCAGCCCATCGGAGGGGCGGCTTTTTTCGGCTTATGGCTACACCTTC.

CDR3 nucleotide sequence: TGTGCCAGCAGTGAAGACAGTCTCACGCAGTATTTT. It translates to CASSEDSLTQYF. The J gene is TRBJ2-3, the V gene TRBV6-1, with D unresolved. The germline V gene has CDR1 MNHNS and CDR2 SASEGT. The CDR3 has 12 amino acids. V gave up 1 base and J gave up 9 bases, with 8 bases separating them.

The chain uses TRBV5-4 and TRBJ2-1; a possible D gene is TRBD1 (5 bases). V was trimmed by 0 bases and J by 10 bases, leaving 8 bases between them. CDR3 length: 12 amino acids. Germline CDR1 is SGHNT and CDR2 is YYREEE (reference sequence). The CDR3 reads CASSLVRTEQFF. CDR3 nucleotides: TGTGCCAGCAGCTTGGTACGGACAGAGCAGTTCTTC. The full variable domain, completed using reference TRBV5-4 and TRBJ2-1, is ETGVTQSPTHLIKTRGQQVTLRCSSQSGHNTVSWYQQALGQGPQFIFQYYREEENGRGNFPPRFSGLQFPNYSSELNVNALELDDSALYLCASSLVRTEQFFGPGTRLTVL.